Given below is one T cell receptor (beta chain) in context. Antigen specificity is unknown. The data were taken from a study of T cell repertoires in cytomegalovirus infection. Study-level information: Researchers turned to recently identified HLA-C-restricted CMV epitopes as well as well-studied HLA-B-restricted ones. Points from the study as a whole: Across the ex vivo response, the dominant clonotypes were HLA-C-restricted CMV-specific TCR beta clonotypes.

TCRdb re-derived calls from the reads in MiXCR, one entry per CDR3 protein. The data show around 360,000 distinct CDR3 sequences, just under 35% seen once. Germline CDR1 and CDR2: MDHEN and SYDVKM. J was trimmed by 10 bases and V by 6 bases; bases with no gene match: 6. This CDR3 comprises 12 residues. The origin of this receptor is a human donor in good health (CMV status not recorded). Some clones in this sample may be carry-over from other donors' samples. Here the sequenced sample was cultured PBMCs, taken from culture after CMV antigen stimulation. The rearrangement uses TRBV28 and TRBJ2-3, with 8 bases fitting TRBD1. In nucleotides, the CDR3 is TGTGCCAGCAGAGGACAGGGAAGTCCGCAGTATTTT. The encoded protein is CASRGQGSPQYF. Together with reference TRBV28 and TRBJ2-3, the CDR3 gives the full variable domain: DVKVTQSSRYLVKRTGEKVFLECVQDMDHENMFWYRQDPGLGLRLIYFSYDVKMKEKGDIPEGYSVSREKKERFSLILESASTNQTSMYLCASRGQGSPQYFGPGTRLTVL.